This T cell receptor beta chain was captured by sequencing in a study of OX40 agonist ivuxolimab in advanced cancers. Trimming shortened V by 4 bases and J by 2 bases, and 13 bases separated the two germline ends. The CDR3 length is 15 residues. Germline values: CDR1 SGHRS, CDR2 YFSETQ. In its sample, this clone was seen once. Some clones are missing from TCRdb's copy, which holds only in-frame ones; the method was immunoSEQ multiplex PCR. This table has roughly 55,000 clones, more than 75% appearing once. The clonotype was recovered from an adult with an advanced solid tumor such as melanoma, head and neck, liver or kidney cancer. The rearrangement uses TRBV5-1 and TRBJ1-3, with D tentatively TRBD1 (6 bases). The sample was CD4+ or CD8+ T cells sorted from blood, taken in a trial of the OX40 agonist ivuxolimab. The CDR3 loop reads CASSVVTGPGNTIYF. The CDR3 bases are TGCGCCAGCAGCGTAGTTACAGGGCCTGGAAACACCATATATTTT. Full variable domain (remainder filled in from reference TRBV5-1 and TRBJ1-3): KAGVTQTPRYLIKTRGQQVTLSCSPISGHRSVSWYQQTPGQGLQFLFEYFSETQRNKGNFPGRFSGRQFSNSRSEMNVSTLELGDSALYLCASSVVTGPGNTIYFGEGSWLTVV.